This TCR beta chain was identified during a study of graft-versus-host responses after intestinal transplantation. Germline V gene sequence: CDR1 SGHVS, CDR2 FQNEAQ. Trimming left V 4 bases short and J 2 bases short, with 15 bases between. The length of the CDR3 is 16 residues. Study findings and constraints: Some GvH clones appeared in ileal mucosa or blood before recipient bone marrow. The study associated peak circulating GvH clone levels with early post-transplant HvG declines. High graft-versus-host to host-versus-graft clonal ratios were found in allografts of patients who had graft-donor T cell macrochimerism.

This clone came up once. The target antigen is unknown. Some clones are missing from TCRdb's copy, which holds only in-frame ones; the method was immunoSEQ multiplex PCR. The table includes 100,000 to 110,000 clones, more than 85% detected once. V usage is TRBV7-8 and J usage is TRBJ1-3; D may be TRBD1 (5 bases). The TCR was taken from a human donor who was the organ donor for an intestinal transplant. The sequenced sample was unstimulated CD4+ T cells sorted from spleen or lymph node cells, obtained before transplant. For the CDR3, the DNA is TGTGCCAGCAGCTCCTCGGGCGGGGCTACTGGAAACACCATATATTTT. Its protein product is CASSSSGGATGNTIYF.